The clone carrying this T cell receptor beta chain appeared a single time. Its target is not known. Trimming took 0 bases from V and 0 from J, leaving 15 bases between them. The CDR3 runs 17 residues. CDR1 is GTSNPN and CDR2 is SVGIG in the germline V gene (reference sequence). This entry belongs to a study of Ad26.COV2.S vaccination and SARS-CoV-2 variants. Study-level information: Vaccine-arm donor from the placebo-controlled COV1001 Ad26.COV2.S trial. Whole-study results and caveats: Researchers cautioned that TCR breadth and depth analyses may have underestimated total T cell responses.

Treatment indicated: 15 to 20 received Ad26.COV2.S at low or high dose, single or two shots; 5 received placebo; per-sample allocation not given. Samples analyzed were those drawn on day 63 after the first vaccine or placebo injection. This adult donor, from Boston, was 18-55 years old. Spike of the Wuhan-strain SARS-CoV-2 was expressed by an Ad26 vector, which formed the vaccine. Assay used: immunoSEQ multiplex PCR; TCRdb lists only in-frame clones, some missing. The sample carries a few hundred thousand clones, around nine tenths recorded once. This receptor was identified in a person between 18 and 59 years old who received the Ad26.COV2.S COVID-19 vaccine or a placebo. The input for sequencing was peripheral blood, taken in a trial of Ad26.COV2.S vaccine versus placebo. The chain recombines TRBV30 with TRBJ2-1, with D unclear. The CDR3 loop reads CAWSVGRLGHSYNEQFF. The CDR3 bases are TGTGCCTGGAGTGTTGGGCGGCTTGGCCACTCCTACAATGAGCAGTTCTTC.